The T cell receptor beta chain under discussion was sequenced for a study of regulatory T cells in long-lasting Graves disease. Study details: Persistent Graves' disease denoted over 5 years of antithyroid drugs plus positive TSH receptor antibodies.

V lost 3 bases, J lost 2 bases, and 14 bases lay in between. From germline, CDR1 is MDHEN and CDR2 SYDVKM. This CDR3 is 15 amino acids long. This clonotype has more than one count but fewer than ten. Time point given: persistent/refractory GD, antithyroid drugs over 5 years with positive TRAb. PBMC-extracted RNA yielded the TCR library. The authors built TCR beta libraries using iRepertoire HTBI primers and Arm-PCR of CDR3 regions. TCRdb redid the calling of the multiplex PCR reads with MiXCR, one entry per CDR3 protein. The sample contains about 310,000 distinct CDR3 sequences, around a fifth of which appear only once.

Sequencing used peripheral blood mononuclear cells (PBMCs), obtained when the disease was refractory, from a patient treated with antithyroid drugs. The source of this sequence is a female donor with Graves disease. The chain is built from TRBV28 and TRBJ2-7; possibly TRBD2 for D (5 bases). The CDR3 sequence is CASSFVKRPTYEQYF. DNA of the CDR3: TGTGCCAGCAGTTTCGTAAAGCGGCCTACCTACGAGCAGTACTTC.